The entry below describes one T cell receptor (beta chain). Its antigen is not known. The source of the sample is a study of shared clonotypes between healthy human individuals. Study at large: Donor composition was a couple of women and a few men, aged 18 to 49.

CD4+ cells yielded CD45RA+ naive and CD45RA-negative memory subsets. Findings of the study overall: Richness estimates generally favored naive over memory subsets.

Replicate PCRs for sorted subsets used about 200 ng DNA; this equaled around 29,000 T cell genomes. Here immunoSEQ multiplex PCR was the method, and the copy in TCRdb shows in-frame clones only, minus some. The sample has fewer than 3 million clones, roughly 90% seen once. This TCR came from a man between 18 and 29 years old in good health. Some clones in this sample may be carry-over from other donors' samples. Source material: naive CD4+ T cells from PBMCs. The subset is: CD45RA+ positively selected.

The CDR3 DNA is TGTGCCAGCAGCTTAGCGGGAGTCTCCAATGAGCAGTTCTTC. As protein: CASSLAGVSNEQFF. J is TRBJ2-1 and V is TRBV11-2, with a weak D call TRBD2 (6 bases). The CDR3 is 14 residues long. CDR1 is SGHAT, CDR2 FQNNGV, per germline. V was cut by 1 base and J by 6 bases, with 10 bases left in between.